This T cell receptor beta chain is drawn from a study of post-analysis software for immune sequencing data (dated by TCRdb to about 2015). Turning to the overall study: Recorded disease courses included relapsing-remitting, secondary progressive and progressive-relapsing multiple sclerosis, with some patients lacking subtype annotation. The multiple sclerosis patient repertoires were compared with some twelve previously published healthy control repertoires from donors aged about 6 to 26 years. A subset of samples was prepared in parallel using single-end sample barcoding, then pooled and co-amplified after Illumina adapter ligation.

Turning to this clonotype: Its antigen remains undetermined. One base away there is no much larger clone; base qualities are not given.

TCR beta repertoires were profiled from peripheral blood of over 10 young patients with multiple sclerosis to demonstrate the VDJtools post-analysis software. The multiple sclerosis patients were children and adolescents ranging in age from roughly 6 to 16 years. Library creation used PCR. Sequenced using an Illumina HiSeq 2500. To reduce PCR and sequencing biases, unique molecular identifiers were built into the TCR beta cDNA libraries. Roughly 0.5 million cDNA molecules were obtained per 1 to 10 million input T cells, so each molecule approximated one T cell. The patient libraries were prepared and sequenced with the same protocol used for the earlier healthy control dataset. Samples belonging to the same batch were prepared together, multiplexed and sequenced on a shared HiSeq lane. Per the authors' processing: Raw barcoded reads were processed with MIGEC, and single-read molecular identifier groups were discarded before consensus assembly and CDR3 extraction. Clonotype tables were post-analysed with VDJtools, and diversity was normalized by down-sampling all datasets to the smallest sample size. To correct batch-related cross-sample contamination, repertoire overlap clustering matched CDR3 amino acid sequences but not nucleotide sequences. TCRdb reran the public reads through fastp at Q25 and MiXCR, keeping productive beta chains. Each CDR3 protein appears once, grouped with its most common genes and DNA. It is TCRdb's table, rather than the study itself, that gives the V and J calls and clone size. Present in this sample are about 460,000 distinct CDR3 sequences, less than 45% of which were seen just once. Jointly, the top ten make up roughly 12% of the sample.

Study-wide conclusions, independent of this receptor: Multiple sclerosis patients had significantly lower normalized Chao1 diversity than controls, a result that suggests substantial peripheral T-cell clonal expansion. Strong co-clustering of samples prepared in the same batch was shown by direct clustering with F measure, prompting a batch-effect correction. The multiple sclerosis patient group was slightly younger than the control group. Four or five TRBV segments, including TRBV5-6, TRBV5-1 and TRBV20-1, were significantly more frequent in patients than controls.

The germline V gene gives CDR1 as SQVTM and CDR2 as ANQGSEA. Trimming removed 3 bases from V and 4 bases from J; the gene matches leave 5 bases unexplained. From its cysteine to its phenylalanine, the CDR3 spans 14 amino acids. Just CDR3 DNA is preserved here, 42 bases in frame from base 1. The chain couples TRBV29-1 to TRBJ2-2; 7 junctional bases match TRBD1. The sample comprised blood. The source of this sequence is a girl between 10 and 17 years old with multiple sclerosis. The CDR3 protein: CSVDESGGTGELFF. The sequenced DNA: TGCAGCGTTGACGAATCAGGGGGCACCGGGGAGCTGTTTTTT.